This TCR beta chain is drawn from a study of post-analysis software for immune sequencing data. Study-wide context: Relapsing-remitting, secondary progressive and progressive-relapsing forms of multiple sclerosis all featured among disease courses.

Concerning this clonotype: Its matching antigen is unknown.

Unique molecular identifiers tagged the TCR beta cDNA libraries. MiXCR was run by TCRdb on the PCR reads, yielding one entry per CDR3 protein. The sample has around 700,000 distinct CDR3 sequences, roughly three fifths seen once. Trimming shortened V by 2 bases and J by 4 bases, and 11 bases separated the two germline ends. The CDR3 contains 14 residues. Per the germline V gene, CDR1 is MNHEY and CDR2 is SVGAGI. Study-wide results and caveats: Strong co-clustering by F measure was evident for samples that had been prepared in the same batch. With TRBV5-6, TRBV5-1 and TRBV20-1 included, about five TRBV segments were more frequent in patients than in controls.

The chain has TRBV6-5 and TRBJ2-5; tentative D call: TRBD1 (5 bases). The sequencing input was blood. The TCR originated in a girl under 10 years old with multiple sclerosis. CDR3 region: CASSYQGRRETQYF. The CDR3 coding sequence is TGTGCCAGCAGTTACCAGGGCAGGAGAGAGACCCAGTACTTC.